The T cell receptor beta chain under discussion was sequenced for a study of shared clonotypes between healthy human individuals. This CDR3 spans 15 amino acids. CDR1 MGHRA and CDR2 YSYEKL come from the germline V gene. The trim removed 1 base at V and 2 bases at J, leaving 5 bases unmatched. Assay used: immunoSEQ multiplex PCR; TCRdb lists only in-frame clones, some missing. In the table there are about 2.3 million clones, 85% to 95% of which are singletons. Study-wide results and limits: Generation of non-shared clonotypes was less probable than generation of clonotypes shared by all four donors.

To note about this clone: Its antigen is still unknown.

The chain uses TRBV4-1 and TRBJ2-7; 7 bases are shared with TRBD1. The sample was naive CD4+ T cells from PBMCs. Subset described: CD45RA+ positively selected. The clonotype was recovered from a man aged 18 to 29 in good health. Some clones in this sample may be carry-over from other donors' samples. CDR3: CASSQGQGKPYEQYF. The DNA of the CDR3 is TGCGCCAGCAGCCAAGGACAGGGAAAGCCCTACGAGCAGTACTTC.